This TCR beta chain came from a study of T-cell memory formation after mild COVID-19. This CDR3 is built from 14 residues. V was trimmed by 1 base and J by 2 bases, leaving 7 bases between them. CDR1 and CDR2 from the germline V gene are SEHNR and FQNEAQ (reference sequence). Using its own MiXCR run on the 5' RACE reads, TCRdb lists one record per CDR3 protein. This sample has roughly 300,000 distinct CDR3 sequences, with roughly 13% found just once. This clonotype was observed a handful of times. Its matching antigen is unknown. A single base separates this from a much larger clone, so it may be a read error. Findings and caveats of the study: A subset of responding clones appeared in pre-infection memory, suggesting cross-reactive memory joined. CD8+ contracting clones occupied EMRA, while CD4+ ones occupied mainly CM and EM. Researchers could not confirm that second-wave clones peaking on day 37 targeted SARS-CoV-2.

Material for sequencing was PBMCs or a T cell subset sorted from them (not recorded which). The genes are TRBV7-9 and TRBJ2-3, with D possibly TRBD2 on 6 matching bases. This TCR came from a man between 18 and 29 years old who had mild COVID-19 (a few samples of this study predate the infection). Cell type and time point are not known. The DNA of the CDR3 is TGTGCCAGCAGCTTAGGGACTATCACAGATACGCAGTATTTT. This sequence encodes CASSLGTITDTQYF.